Listed here are 14 T cell receptor beta chains from one sample, sequenced in a study of response to subunit inactivated influenza vaccine listed by TCRdb under 2018. The method was RT-PCR. Sequenced on an Illumina HiSeq 2500. TCRdb passed the public sequencing reads through fastp at Q25 and MiXCR, retaining productive beta sequences. Every CDR3 protein is listed once, alongside the most common genes and DNA of its rows. This sample is represented by 400,000 to 650,000 distinct CDR3 sequences; about 7.2% of them were singletons. The ten most abundant clones make up 13% of the sample. This specimen was PBMCs from blood, taken approximately 25 months after vaccination. These receptor sequences come from a man aged 50 to 69 who received an inactivated influenza vaccine. Donor details come from another sample of the same person, matched by shared clones.

CDR3 nucleotides: TGTGCCTGGGCCCCAGGAACGCTATACAATGAGCAGTTCTTC. As protein: CAWAPGTLYNEQFF. This sequence joins TRBV30 and TRBJ2-1, with D unclear. Germline lookup yields CDR1 GTSNPN and CDR2 SVGIG (reference sequence). The V and J ends lost 5 bases and 4 bases respectively, with 15 bases between them. The length of the CDR3 is 14 residues.

This clonotype has ten or more counts. This chain links TRBV29-1 with TRBJ2-2; 13 bases match TRBD2. From germline, CDR1 is SQVTM and CDR2 ANQGSEA. With 7 bases clipped from V and 5 bases from J, the junction kept 13 bases outside the gene matches. The CDR3 is 17 amino acids. In DNA, the CDR3 is TGCAGCGCCGCGGGACTAGCGGGACGATTTCGAACCGGGGAGCTGTTTTTT. Translated: CSAAGLAGRFRTGELFF.

The chain couples TRBV29-1 to TRBJ2-7, with 7 bases identical to TRBD2. The CDR3 contains 17 residues. V shed 6 bases and J 0 bases; nucleotides not matched to a gene: 17. In germline, CDR1 is SQVTM, CDR2 ANQGSEA. CDR3 residues: CSVATSQRAHSSYEQYF. CDR3 nucleotides: TGCAGCGTCGCGACTAGCCAGAGAGCCCATAGCTCCTACGAGCAGTACTTC.

This clonotype was detected only a few times. The chain joins TRBV18 to TRBJ1-5, with TRBD1 identical over 8 bases. Germline V lookup: CDR1 KGHSH, CDR2 LQKENI. Trimming removed 2 bases from V and 6 bases from J; junction bases left unmatched: 3. The CDR3 runs 14 residues. CDR3 region: CASSPAGGFQPQHF. CDR3 nucleotides: TGTGCCAGCTCACCAGCAGGGGGCTTTCAGCCCCAGCATTTT.

V gene TRBV5-6 combines with J gene TRBJ2-1; 7 bases line up with TRBD2. V shed 4 bases and J 6 bases; nucleotides not matched to a gene: 7. This CDR3 is built from 14 residues. CDR1 is SGHDT and CDR2 is YYEEEE in the germline V gene. The CDR3 reads CASSPMGGFNEQFF. The CDR3 nucleotides read TGTGCCAGCAGCCCCATGGGGGGGTTCAATGAGCAGTTCTTC. Full variable domain (rest looked up from reference TRBV5-6 and TRBJ2-1): DAGVTQSPTHLIKTRGQQVTLRCSPKSGHDTVSWYQQALGQGPQFIFQYYEEEERQRGNFPDRFSGHQFPNYSSELNVNALLLGDSALYLCASSPMGGFNEQFFGPGTRLTVL.

In its sample, this clonotype was seen a few times. The chain recombines TRBV3-1 with TRBJ2-7; a possible D gene is TRBD1 (5 bases). CDR1 and CDR2 from the germline V gene are LGHDT and YNNKEL (reference sequence). This CDR3 has 15 residues. V lost 0 bases and J lost 6, with 15 bases in between. The DNA of the CDR3 is TGTGCCAGCAGCCAAGATGGACACATCGGGCTCGAGCAGTACTTC. Translating it yields CASSQDGHIGLEQYF.

The rearrangement joins TRBV7-8 to TRBJ2-4; 7 bases are shared with TRBD1. Trimming took 4 bases from V and 0 from J; bases not matched to a gene: 6. CDR1 is SGHVS, CDR2 FQNEAQ, per germline. This CDR3 has 16 amino acids. The CDR3 loop is CASSSGQSIAKNIQYF. DNA of the CDR3: TGTGCCAGCAGCTCGGGACAGTCGATAGCCAAAAACATTCAGTACTTC. The whole variable domain, remainder taken from reference TRBV7-8 and TRBJ2-4, is GAGVSQSPRYKVAKRGQDVALRCDPISGHVSLFWYQQALGQGPEFLTYFQNEAQLDKSGLPSDRFFAERPEGSVSTLKIQRTQQEDSAVYLCASSSGQSIAKNIQYFGAGTRLSVL.

For the CDR3, the DNA is TGTGCCACCAGCGGGCTGATTAACACTGAAGCTTTCTTT. Its protein product is CATSGLINTEAFF. V usage is TRBV15 and J usage is TRBJ1-1, with D uncertain. CDR3 size: 13 residues. V lost 5 bases and J 2 bases, leaving 9 bases between the germline ends. Germline V lookup: CDR1 LNHNV, CDR2 YYDKDF (reference sequence).

The chain combines TRBV10-3 with TRBJ2-2; TRBD2 might be the D (6 bases). V was trimmed by 6 bases and J by 1 base, leaving 9 bases between them. Germline CDR1 and CDR2: ENHRY and SYGVKD. The CDR3 spans 14 residues. CDR3 region: CAISPGGNTGELFF. The CDR3 DNA reads as TGTGCCATCAGCCCCGGGGGGAACACCGGGGAGCTGTTTTTT.

This clonotype has only a few counts. The chain uses TRBV7-8 and TRBJ1-1, with 7 bases matching TRBD1. The ends lost 5 bases at V and 4 bases at J; junction bases unmatched: 13. Germline CDR1 reads SGHVS; CDR2 reads FQNEAQ. The CDR3 has 16 amino acids. The CDR3 region is CASSLRPGTDFTEAFF. In nucleotides, the CDR3 is TGTGCCAGCAGCCTACGACCCGGGACAGACTTCACTGAAGCTTTCTTT.

This clonotype has only a few counts. The gene calls are TRBV20-1 and TRBJ2-7; either TRBD1 or TRBD2 may supply D (5 bases each). The germline gives CDR1 DFQATT, CDR2 SNEGSKA (reference sequence). This CDR3 has 14 amino acids. V lost 5 bases to trimming and J lost 2 bases, with 16 bases between them. The CDR3 sequence is CSAQGTSVTYEQYF. The CDR3 region has the DNA TGCAGTGCTCAAGGGACGTCGGTGACCTACGAGCAGTACTTC.

J is TRBJ1-1 and V is TRBV20-1; D call uncertain. Germline V lookup: CDR1 DFQATT, CDR2 SNEGSKA (reference sequence). The CDR3 runs 17 residues. V lost 1 base and J 0 bases, leaving 18 bases between the germline ends. The CDR3 reads CSARVYGKEALNTEAFF. CDR3 coding DNA: TGCAGTGCTAGAGTTTATGGAAAGGAGGCCCTGAACACTGAAGCTTTCTTT.

V is TRBV12-3 or TRBV12-4 and J is TRBJ1-2, with D possibly matching TRBD1 (6 bases). The CDR3 extends over 14 amino acids. Between the trimmed V and J ends, which lost 1 base and 8 bases, there was a span of 14 bases. CDR3 protein: CASSLVLQGEGYTF. For the CDR3, the DNA is TGTGCCAGCAGTTTAGTTCTACAGGGTGAGGGCTACACCTTC.

This clonotype appeared many times. Here the CDR3 reads CSARDHTGAGVGTEAFF. CDR3 DNA: TGCAGTGCTAGAGATCACACGGGGGCGGGGGTAGGTACTGAAGCTTTCTTT. The rearrangement links TRBV20-1 to TRBJ1-1; TRBD1 is a possible D gene (6 bases). With 0 bases removed from V and 5 bases from J, the gap between germline ends came to 22 bases. CDR1 and CDR2 from the germline V gene are DFQATT and SNEGSKA (reference sequence). CDR3 length: 17 residues.